The present entry profiles one T cell receptor (beta chain) with its context. In terms of origin and age, donors were healthy Caucasian individuals from Russia aged about 6 to 90. V was trimmed by 4 bases and J by 8 bases, leaving 11 bases between them. This CDR3 is 12 amino acids long. The germline V gene encodes CDR1 MNHEY and CDR2 SVGAGI. The data originate from a study of blood T cells in healthy people across ages. Sample-barcoded 5' priming and a J-beta primer mix drove a second PCR of roughly 6 to 12 cycles. A single record per CDR3 protein comes from TCRdb applying MiXCR to the 5' RACE reads. The table has 850,000 to 1,100,000 distinct CDR3 sequences, around two fifths seen once.

This chain connects TRBV6-5 to TRBJ1-2; D not resolved. The sample comprised blood. The clonotype comes from a man aged 18 to 35 in good health. The CDR3 sequence: CASSSGEGGYTF. CDR3 bases: TGTGCCAGCAGTTCTGGAGAAGGGGGCTACACCTTC.